In its sample, the clone carrying this T cell receptor beta chain was seen a few times. Its specificity is not known. Relying on iRepertoire HTBI primers and Arm-PCR of CDR3 regions, the team built TCR beta libraries. One entry per CDR3 protein, called by TCRdb with MiXCR from the multiplex PCR reads. The sample shows about 540,000 distinct CDR3 sequences, 13% of them seen only once. This sample was included in a study of regulatory T cells in long-lasting Graves disease. CDR3 size: 14 residues. V was trimmed by 1 base and J by 4 bases, leaving 9 bases between them. Per germline, CDR1 LNHDA and CDR2 SQIVND (reference sequence). Time point specified: newly diagnosed GD, antithyroid drugs for less than 3 months. There was RNA extracted from PBMCs, and the TCR library was made from it. An endocrinology unit in Xi'an, China, supplied the patients. Study conclusions and caveats: Whereas new patients shared roughly 910 public clonotypes, persistent patients shared more, at about 2,700.

Another study also made use of these data, one on T cells in Graves' hyperthyroidism and ophthalmopathy. That study reports: HTBI primers drove first-round RT-PCR of the TCR CDR3.

V is TRBV19 and J is TRBJ2-3, with D possibly matching TRBD2 (5 bases). The sample was peripheral blood mononuclear cells (PBMCs), taken at new diagnosis, from a patient treated with antithyroid drugs. The clonotype comes from a man aged 25-40 years with Graves disease. The CDR3 loop reads CASSIVGGSDTQYF. CDR3 bases: TGTGCCAGTAGTATAGTGGGCGGGTCAGATACGCAGTATTTT.